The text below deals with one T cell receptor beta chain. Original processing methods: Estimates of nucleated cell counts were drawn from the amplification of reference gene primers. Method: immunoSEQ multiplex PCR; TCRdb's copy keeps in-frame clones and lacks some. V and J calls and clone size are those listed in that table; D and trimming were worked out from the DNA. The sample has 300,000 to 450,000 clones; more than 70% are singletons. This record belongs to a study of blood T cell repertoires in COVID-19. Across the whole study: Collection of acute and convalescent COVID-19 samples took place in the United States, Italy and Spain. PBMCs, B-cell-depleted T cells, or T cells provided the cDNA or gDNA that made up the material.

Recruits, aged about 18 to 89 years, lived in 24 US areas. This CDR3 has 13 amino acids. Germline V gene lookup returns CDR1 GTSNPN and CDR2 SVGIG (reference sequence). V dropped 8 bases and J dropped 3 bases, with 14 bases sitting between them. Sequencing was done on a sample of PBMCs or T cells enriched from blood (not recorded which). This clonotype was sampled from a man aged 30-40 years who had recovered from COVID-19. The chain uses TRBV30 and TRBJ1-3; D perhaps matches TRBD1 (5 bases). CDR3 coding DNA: TGTGCCGGGAACGGGGGGAATGGAAACACCATATATTTT. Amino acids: CAGNGGNGNTIYF.